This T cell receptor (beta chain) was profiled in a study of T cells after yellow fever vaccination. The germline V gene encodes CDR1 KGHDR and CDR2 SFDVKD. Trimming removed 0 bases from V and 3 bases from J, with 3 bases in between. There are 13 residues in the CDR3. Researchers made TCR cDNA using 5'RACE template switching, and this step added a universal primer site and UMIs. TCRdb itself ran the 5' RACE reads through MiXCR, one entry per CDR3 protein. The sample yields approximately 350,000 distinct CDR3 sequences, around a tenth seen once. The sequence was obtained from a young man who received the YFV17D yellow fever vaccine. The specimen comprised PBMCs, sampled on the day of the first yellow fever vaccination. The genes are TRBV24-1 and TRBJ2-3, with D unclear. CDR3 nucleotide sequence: TGTGCCACCAGTGATTTGGGGACAGATACGCAGTATTTT. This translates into CATSDLGTDTQYF.